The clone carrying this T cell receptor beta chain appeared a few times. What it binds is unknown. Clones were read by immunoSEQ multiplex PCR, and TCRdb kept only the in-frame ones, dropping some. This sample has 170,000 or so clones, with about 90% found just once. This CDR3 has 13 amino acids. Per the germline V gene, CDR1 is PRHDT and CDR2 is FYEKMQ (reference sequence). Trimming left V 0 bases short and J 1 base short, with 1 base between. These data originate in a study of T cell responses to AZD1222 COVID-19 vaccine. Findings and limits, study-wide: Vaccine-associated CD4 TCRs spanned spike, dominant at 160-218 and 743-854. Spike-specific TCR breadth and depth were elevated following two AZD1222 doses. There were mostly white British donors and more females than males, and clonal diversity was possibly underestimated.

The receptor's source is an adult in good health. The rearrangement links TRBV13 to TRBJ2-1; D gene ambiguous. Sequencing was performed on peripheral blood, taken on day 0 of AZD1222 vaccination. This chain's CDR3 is CASSLGSYNEQFF. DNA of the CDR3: TGTGCCAGCAGCTTAGGGTCCTACAATGAGCAGTTCTTC.